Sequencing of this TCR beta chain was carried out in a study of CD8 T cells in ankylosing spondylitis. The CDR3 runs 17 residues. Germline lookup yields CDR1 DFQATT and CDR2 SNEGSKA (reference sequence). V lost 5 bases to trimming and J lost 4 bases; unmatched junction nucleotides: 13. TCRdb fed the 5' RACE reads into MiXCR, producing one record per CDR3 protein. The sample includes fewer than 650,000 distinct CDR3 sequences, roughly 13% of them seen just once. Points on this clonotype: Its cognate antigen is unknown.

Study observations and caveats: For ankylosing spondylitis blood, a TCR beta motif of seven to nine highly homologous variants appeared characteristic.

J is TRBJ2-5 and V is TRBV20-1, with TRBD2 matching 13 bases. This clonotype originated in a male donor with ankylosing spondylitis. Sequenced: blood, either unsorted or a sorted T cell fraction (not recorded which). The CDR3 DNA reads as TGCAGTGCTGGACTAGGGGGACTAGCGGGATCCAGAGAGACCCAGTACTTC. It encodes CSAGLGGLAGSRETQYF.